The T cell receptor beta chain described here comes from a study of preoperative IRX-2 immunotherapy in early breast cancer. The V and J ends lost 6 bases and 0 bases respectively, with 17 bases between them. The CDR3 has 16 amino acids. CDR1 is MNHGY and CDR2 is SAAAGT in the germline V gene. Treatment given: preoperative locoregional IRX-2 cytokine immunotherapy. Preoperative locoregional IRX-2 cytokine immunotherapy was tested in the phase Ib source study. There are a few counts of this clone. Clones were read by immunoSEQ multiplex PCR, and TCRdb kept only the in-frame ones, dropping some. The sample consists of around 38,000 clones, around 77% of them appearing once.

This chain links TRBV6-8 with TRBJ1-1, with D tentatively TRBD1 (5 bases). The TCR sequence derives from a human donor with breast cancer. The specimen comprised tumor tissue, sampled after IRX-2 immunotherapy. The CDR3 DNA follows: TGTGCCAGCAGCCCAGGGATCGGCGGAATGAACACTGAAGCTTTCTTT. It is translated as CASSPGIGGMNTEAFF.